These T cell receptor beta chains were read from a single sample in a study of cytomegalovirus exposure and HLA in healthy donors. Using immunoSEQ multiplex PCR, the repertoire was profiled, and TCRdb retains in-frame clones only, with some absent. This sample has 89,000 or so clones; just under 85% occur once, and the top ten carry about 5.6%. Input material: PBMCs. Every receptor here comes from a woman aged 18-29 years in good health and CMV-seropositive. The CDR3 runs from the conserved cysteine through the conserved F or W. Fields, in order: V gene, D gene, J gene, CDR3 length, clone size, CDR3 protein, CDR3 DNA. The D gene is left open where the match is weak. Part of the rows lack a size; the others show once, few, many or a class for expanded clones.

V: TRBV18; D: TRBD1; J: TRBJ1-4; length: 14; size: few; CDR3: CASSNDRANEKLFF; DNA: TGTGCCAGCTCAAATGACAGGGCTAATGAAAAACTGTTTTTT
V: TRBV5-1; D: TRBD1; J: TRBJ2-7; length: 14; size: once; CDR3: CASSLGQGFNEQYF; DNA: TGCGCCAGCAGCTTGGGACAGGGTTTCAACGAGCAGTACTTC
V: TRBV5-1; D: TRBD1; J: TRBJ2-1; length: 15; size: -; CDR3: CASSAGQGPYNEQFF; DNA: TGCGCCAGCAGCGCGGGACAGGGCCCCTACAATGAGCAGTTCTTC
V: TRBV27; D: -; J: TRBJ2-5; length: 14; size: -; CDR3: CASSPRGIRETQYF; DNA: TGTGCCAGCAGTCCAAGGGGGATACGGGAGACCCAGTACTTC
V: TRBV19; D: TRBD1; J: TRBJ1-5; length: 15; size: few; CDR3: CASTGTVYSNQPQHF; DNA: TGTGCCAGTACAGGGACAGTCTATAGCAATCAGCCCCAGCATTTT
V: TRBV28; D: -; J: TRBJ2-7; length: 12; size: -; CDR3: CASTRGPGGGYF; DNA: TGTGCCAGCACCCGGGGGCCGGGGGGCGGGTACTTC
V: TRBV6-5; D: TRBD1; J: TRBJ2-7; length: 15; size: -; CDR3: CASKKTGVSSYEQYF; DNA: TGTGCCAGCAAGAAGACAGGGGTTAGCTCCTACGAGCAGTACTTC
V: TRBV7-2; D: TRBD1; J: TRBJ1-5; length: 16; size: -; CDR3: CASSLVAGTGNQPQHF; DNA: TGTGCCAGCAGCTTAGTTGCGGGGACAGGGAATCAGCCCCAGCATTTT
V: TRBV6-1; D: TRBD1; J: TRBJ1-2; length: 17; size: -; CDR3: CASSESLPSDRADGYTF; DNA: TGTGCCAGCAGTGAATCCCTACCCAGCGACAGGGCGGATGGCTACACCTTC
V: TRBV2; D: TRBD2; J: TRBJ2-1; length: 15; size: -; CDR3: CASVEGLAGNNEQFF; DNA: TGTGCCAGCGTTGAGGGACTAGCGGGGAACAATGAGCAGTTCTTC
V: TRBV4-1; D: -; J: TRBJ2-3; length: 14; size: -; CDR3: CASSQDSWAKAQYF; DNA: TGCGCCAGCAGCCAAGATAGTTGGGCTAAGGCGCAGTATTTT
V: TRBV6-5; D: -; J: TRBJ2-1; length: 12; size: once; CDR3: CASQRGYNEQFF; DNA: TGTGCCAGCCAAAGGGGCTACAATGAGCAGTTCTTC
V: TRBV13; D: TRBD1; J: TRBJ2-2; length: 13; size: -; CDR3: CASIQGATGELFF; DNA: TGTGCCAGCATACAGGGGGCTACCGGGGAGCTGTTTTTT